This TCR beta chain was found in a study of Graves' ophthalmopathy and Graves' hyperthyroidism. Per germline, CDR1 DFQATT and CDR2 SNEGSKA (reference sequence). The CDR3 runs to 10 residues. This clonotype was observed at least ten times. The junction does not match germline at one end; this may be a read error. Hyperthyroidism patients were newly diagnosed, under 2 months' duration, aged 18 to 65. In this cohort, patients with other autoimmune diseases, uncontrolled infections, pregnancy or lactation were excluded. Amplified material comprised TCR beta CDR3 regions derived from RNA transcripts. An opening RT-PCR round employed HTBI primers and preceded a second-round multiplex PCR. TCRdb reprocessed the multiplex PCR reads via MiXCR and lists one record per CDR3 protein. The data hold around 1.1 million distinct CDR3 sequences, with about two fifths observed a single time.

The clonotype was recovered from an adult man with Graves' hyperthyroidism. This rearrangement joins TRBV20-1 to TRBJ2-5; 11 positions match TRBD2. Sequenced: peripheral blood or thyroid tissue (not recorded which). CDR3 residues: CSAALAGDHF. DNA for the CDR3: TGCAGTGCTGCACTAGCGGGAGACCACTTC.